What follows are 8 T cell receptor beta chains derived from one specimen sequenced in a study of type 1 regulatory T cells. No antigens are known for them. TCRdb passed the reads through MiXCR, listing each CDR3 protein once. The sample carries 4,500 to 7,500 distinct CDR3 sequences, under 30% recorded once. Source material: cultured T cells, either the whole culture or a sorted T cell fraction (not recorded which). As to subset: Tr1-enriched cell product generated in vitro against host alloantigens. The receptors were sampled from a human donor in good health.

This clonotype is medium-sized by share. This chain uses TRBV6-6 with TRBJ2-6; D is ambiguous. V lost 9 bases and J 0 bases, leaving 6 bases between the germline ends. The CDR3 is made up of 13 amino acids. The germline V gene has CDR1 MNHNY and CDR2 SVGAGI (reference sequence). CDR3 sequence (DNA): TGTGCCAGTGTACTCTCTGGGGCCAACGTCCTGACTTTC. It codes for CASVLSGANVLTF.

CDR3 coding DNA: TGCAGTGCTAGAGACAACCTGCGCGCAGATACGCAGTATTTT. Protein: CSARDNLRADTQYF. The J gene is TRBJ2-3, the V gene TRBV20-1; no definite D call. The germline gives CDR1 DFQATT, CDR2 SNEGSKA (reference sequence). The CDR3 totals 14 residues. V was pared by 0 bases and J by 4 bases, with 11 bases between.

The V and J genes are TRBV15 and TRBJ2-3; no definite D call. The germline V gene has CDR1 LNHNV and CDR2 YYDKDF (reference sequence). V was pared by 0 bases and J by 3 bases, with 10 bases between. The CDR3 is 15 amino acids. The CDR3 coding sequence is TGTGCCACCAGCAGAGATGGCAGTAGAACAGATACGCAGTATTTT. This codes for CATSRDGSRTDTQYF.

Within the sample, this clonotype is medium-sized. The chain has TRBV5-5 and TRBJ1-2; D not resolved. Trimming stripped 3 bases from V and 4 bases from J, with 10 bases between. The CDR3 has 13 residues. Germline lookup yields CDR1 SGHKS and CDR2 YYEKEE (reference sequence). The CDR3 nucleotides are TGTGCCAGCAGCTCCGGGTTTGTCTATGGCTACACCTTC. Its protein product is CASSSGFVYGYTF.

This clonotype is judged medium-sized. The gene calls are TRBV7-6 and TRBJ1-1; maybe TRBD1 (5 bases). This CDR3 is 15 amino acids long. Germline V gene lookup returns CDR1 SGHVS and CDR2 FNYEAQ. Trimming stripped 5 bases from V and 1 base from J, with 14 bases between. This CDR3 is CASSPGYGANTEAFF. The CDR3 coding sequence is TGTGCCAGCAGCCCCGGCTACGGGGCGAACACTGAAGCTTTCTTT. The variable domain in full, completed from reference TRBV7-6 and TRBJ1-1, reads GAGVSQSPRYKVTKRGQDVALRCDPISGHVSLYWYRQALGQGPEFLTYFNYEAQQDKSGLPNDRFSAERPEGSISTLTIQRTEQRDSAMYRCASSPGYGANTEAFFGQGTRLTVV.

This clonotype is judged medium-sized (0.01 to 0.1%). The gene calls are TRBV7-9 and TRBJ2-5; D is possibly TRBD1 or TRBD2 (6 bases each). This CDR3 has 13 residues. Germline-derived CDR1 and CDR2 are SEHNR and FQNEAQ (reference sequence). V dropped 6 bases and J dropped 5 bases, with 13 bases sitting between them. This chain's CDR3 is CASRSRRGETQYF. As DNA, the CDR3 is TGTGCCAGCAGATCCAGGAGGGGGGAGACCCAGTACTTC.

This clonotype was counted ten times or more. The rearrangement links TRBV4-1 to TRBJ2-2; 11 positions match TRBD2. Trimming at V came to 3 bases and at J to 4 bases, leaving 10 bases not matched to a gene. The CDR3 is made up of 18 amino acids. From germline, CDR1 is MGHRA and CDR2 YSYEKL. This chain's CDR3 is CASSQGGLAGVGTGELFF. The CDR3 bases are TGCGCCAGCAGCCAGGGAGGACTAGCGGGCGTTGGCACCGGGGAGCTGTTTTTT.

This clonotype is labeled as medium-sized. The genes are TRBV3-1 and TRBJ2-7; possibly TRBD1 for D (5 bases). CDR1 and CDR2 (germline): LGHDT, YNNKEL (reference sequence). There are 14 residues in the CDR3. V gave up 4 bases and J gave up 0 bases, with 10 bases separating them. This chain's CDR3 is CASSRGANSYEQYF. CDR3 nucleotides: TGTGCCAGCAGCCGGGGCGCGAACTCCTACGAGCAGTACTTC.